Following are 5 T cell receptor beta chains from one sample sequenced in a study of control samples from healthy donors and cancer patients. Generated by immunoSEQ multiplex PCR, the TCRdb table keeps only in-frame clones and is missing some. The sample carries approximately 82,000 clones, 80% to 95% recorded once. Sequencing was performed on PBMCs. The receptors come from a woman aged 40 to 50 with lung cancer.

V and J are TRBV18 and TRBJ1-1; D possibly corresponds to TRBD1 (5 bases). Per germline, CDR1 KGHSH and CDR2 LQKENI. There are 11 residues in the CDR3. Trimming took off 6 bases at V and 8 bases at J, with 10 bases between the two ends. The DNA for the CDR3 is TGTGCCAGCTCGCGTTCAGGGGAAGCTTTCTTT. Its translation: CASSRSGEAFF.

V gene TRBV19 combines with J gene TRBJ1-1; 7 bases are a match to TRBD1. The CDR3 covers 14 residues. J gave up 3 bases and V 4 bases, and 5 bases lay outside the gene matches. Germline V gene lookup returns CDR1 LNHDA and CDR2 SQIVND (reference sequence). CDR3 sequence (DNA): TGTGCCAGTAGTACCTCGACAGGGTACACTGAAGCTTTCTTT. It specifies CASSTSTGYTEAFF. The whole variable domain, remainder taken from reference TRBV19 and TRBJ1-1, is DGGITQSPKYLFRKEGQNVTLSCEQNLNHDAMYWYRQDPGQGLRLIYYSQIVNDFQKGDIAEGYSVSREKKESFPLTVTSAQKNPTAFYLCASSTSTGYTEAFFGQGTRLTVV.

V is TRBV9 and J is TRBJ2-5; possibly TRBD2 for D (6 bases). Germline lookup yields CDR1 SGDLS and CDR2 YYNGEE. The CDR3 has 15 amino acids. Trimming shortened V by 0 bases and J by 3 bases, and 12 bases separated the two germline ends. The CDR3 region is CASSVEGGWEETQYF. The CDR3 DNA sequence: TGTGCCAGCAGCGTAGAAGGAGGGTGGGAAGAGACCCAGTACTTC. Combining the CDR3 with reference TRBV9 and TRBJ2-5 gives the whole variable domain DSGVTQTPKHLITATGQRVTLRCSPRSGDLSVYWYQQSLDQGLQFLIQYYNGEERAKGNILERFSAQQFPDLHSELNLSSLELGDSALYFCASSVEGGWEETQYFGPGTRLLVL.

V usage is TRBV30 and J usage is TRBJ2-2; a possible D gene is TRBD1 (5 bases). The CDR3 runs 14 residues. Germline V gives CDR1 GTSNPN, CDR2 SVGIG (reference sequence). The V end was cut by 2 bases, the J end by 6 bases, with 13 bases between. The CDR3 bases are TGTGCCTGGAGTCTACAGGATGGCGCCGGGGAGCTGTTTTTT. It encodes CAWSLQDGAGELFF. Supplemented by reference TRBV30 and TRBJ2-2, the full variable domain reads SQTIHQWPATLVQPVGSPLSLECTVEGTSNPNLYWYRQAAGRGLQLLFYSVGIGQISSEVPQNLSASRPQDRQFILSSKKLLLSDSGFYLCAWSLQDGAGELFFGEGSRLTVL.

The rearrangement uses TRBV2 and TRBJ1-1, with D possibly TRBD1 on 5 matching bases. Deletions cut 4 bases from V and 4 bases from J, with 10 bases between. CDR1 SNHLY and CDR2 FYNNEI come from the germline V gene. CDR3 length equals 13 residues. For the CDR3, the DNA is TGTGCCAGCAGTGCGGGGGAGGGCACTGAAGCTTTCTTT. Protein: CASSAGEGTEAFF.